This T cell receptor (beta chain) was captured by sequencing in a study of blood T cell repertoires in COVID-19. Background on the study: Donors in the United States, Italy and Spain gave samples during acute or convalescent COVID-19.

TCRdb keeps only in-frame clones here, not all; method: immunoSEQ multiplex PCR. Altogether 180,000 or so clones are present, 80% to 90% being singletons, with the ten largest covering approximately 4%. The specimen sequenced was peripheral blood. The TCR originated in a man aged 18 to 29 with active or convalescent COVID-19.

The CDR3, as DNA: TGTGCCAGCAGCTTTCGACAGGGCCAAGAGACCCAGTACTTC. Its translation is CASSFRQGQETQYF. The chain carries TRBV5-6 and TRBJ2-5; 7 positions match TRBD1. J lost 1 base, V lost 2 bases, and 2 bases had no gene match. This CDR3 spans 14 amino acids. CDR1 SGHDT and CDR2 YYEEEE come from the germline V gene. The full variable domain, in which reference TRBV5-6 and TRBJ2-5 provide the parts outside the CDR3, is DAGVTQSPTHLIKTRGQQVTLRCSPKSGHDTVSWYQQALGQGPQFIFQYYEEEERQRGNFPDRFSGHQFPNYSSELNVNALLLGDSALYLCASSFRQGQETQYFGPGTRLLVL.